The source of this TCR beta chain is a study of OX40 agonist ivuxolimab in advanced cancers. At the level of the study: Patients receiving dose escalation had hepatocellular carcinoma, melanoma, renal cell or head and neck cancer. Under the entry rules, prior anti-PD-1, anti-PD-L1 or anti-CTLA-4 therapy was allowed, and more than 35% had some.

Assay: immunoSEQ multiplex PCR; the TCRdb copy retains only in-frame clones and omits some. The table records approximately 50,000 clones, roughly 82% of them present only once. Systemic immunosuppression or autoimmune disease history was grounds to exclude patients. Samples of blood were obtained at baseline, on cycle 4 day 1, and on cycle 7 day 1. The length of the CDR3 is 15 residues. V gave up 6 bases and J gave up 0 bases, with 15 bases separating them. Germline CDR1 is MNHNS and CDR2 is SASEGT. The chain employs TRBV6-1 and TRBJ2-7; tentatively, D is TRBD1 (6 bases). The receptor's source is an adult with an advanced solid tumor such as melanoma, head and neck, liver or kidney cancer. Sequencing used CD4+ or CD8+ T cells sorted from blood, obtained in a trial of the OX40 agonist ivuxolimab. CDR3 DNA sequence: TGTGCCAGCAGGGGGGAAAGGGGGAGCTCCTACGAGCAGTACTTC. It translates to CASRGERGSSYEQYF.